The rows below give T cell receptor beta chains drawn from one sample of a study of T cells in Graves' hyperthyroidism and ophthalmopathy. TCRdb redid the calling of the multiplex PCR reads with MiXCR, one entry per CDR3 protein. The sample lists fewer than 650,000 distinct CDR3 sequences; approximately 15% were seen once. Sequenced material: blood. Every receptor here comes from a woman aged 30 to 39 with Graves' hyperthyroidism that later progressed to Graves' ophthalmopathy. CDR3s include the opening cysteine and the closing phenylalanine or tryptophan. Each record gives: V gene, clone size, CDR3 length, J gene, D gene, CDR3 protein, CDR3 DNA. D genes are given only for firm matches. Clone size is not always given. Where it is, it says once, few, many or a class for expanded clones.

v_gene: TRBV5-1
abundance: many
len: 16
j_gene: TRBJ2-1
d_gene: -
CDR3aa: CASSGGTGSSYNEQFF
CDR3nt: TGCGCCAGCAGCGGGGGGACGGGAAGCTCCTACAATGAGCAGTTCTTC

v_gene: TRBV30
abundance: many
len: 12
j_gene: TRBJ2-5
d_gene: -
CDR3aa: CAWSVSSETQYF
CDR3nt: TGTGCCTGGAGTGTAAGCTCGGAGACCCAGTACTTC

v_gene: TRBV4-2
abundance: -
len: 14
j_gene: TRBJ2-7
d_gene: -
CDR3aa: CASSQEPGVHEQYF
CDR3nt: TGTGCCAGCAGCCAAGAGCCAGGGGTCCACGAGCAGTACTTC

v_gene: TRBV6-2/TRBV6-3
abundance: many
len: 13
j_gene: TRBJ2-7
d_gene: -
CDR3aa: CATLDTGTYEQYF
CDR3nt: TGTGCCACTCTGGACACCGGAACCTACGAGCAGTACTTC

v_gene: TRBV6-2/TRBV6-3
abundance: few
len: 11
j_gene: TRBJ1-5
d_gene: -
CDR3aa: CASRHGLRQHF
CDR3nt: TGTGCCAGCAGGCATGGTCTCCGCCAGCATTTT

v_gene: TRBV29-1
abundance: many
len: 12
j_gene: TRBJ2-5
d_gene: -
CDR3aa: CSVVPQGETQYF
CDR3nt: TGCAGCGTTGTGCCACAGGGAGAGACCCAGTACTTC

v_gene: TRBV29-1
abundance: -
len: 16
j_gene: TRBJ1-2
d_gene: -
CDR3aa: CSVDLPGEVTNYGYTF
CDR3nt: TGCAGCGTTGATTTGCCAGGAGAGGTGACTAACTATGGCTACACCTTC

v_gene: TRBV2
abundance: -
len: 13
j_gene: TRBJ1-2
d_gene: -
CDR3aa: CASRGYSKPGYTF
CDR3nt: TGTGCCAGCAGGGGATATTCCAAGCCCGGCTACACCTTC

v_gene: TRBV6-1
abundance: -
len: 14
j_gene: TRBJ2-2
d_gene: -
CDR3aa: CASRHKDRTGELFF
CDR3nt: TGTGCCAGCAGGCACAAGGACCGCACCGGGGAGCTGTTTTTT

v_gene: TRBV28
abundance: few
len: 18
j_gene: TRBJ1-3
d_gene: TRBD1
CDR3aa: CASSLEPYRGPSGNTIYF
CDR3nt: TGTGCCAGCAGTTTAGAACCCTACAGGGGACCCTCTGGAAACACCATATATTTT

v_gene: TRBV12-3/TRBV12-4
abundance: many
len: 13
j_gene: TRBJ2-7
d_gene: -
CDR3aa: CASSLLRSYEQYF
CDR3nt: TGTGCCAGCAGTTTGCTCAGGTCCTACGAGCAGTACTTC

v_gene: TRBV12-3/TRBV12-4
abundance: many
len: 14
j_gene: TRBJ1-4
d_gene: TRBD1
CDR3aa: CASSRTGSNEKLFF
CDR3nt: TGTGCCAGCAGTCGGACAGGATCTAATGAAAAACTGTTTTTT

v_gene: TRBV5-4
abundance: many
len: 16
j_gene: TRBJ2-5
d_gene: TRBD2
CDR3aa: CASSFGTSGIVETQYF
CDR3nt: TGTGCCAGCAGCTTCGGGACTAGCGGGATTGTAGAGACCCAGTACTTC

v_gene: TRBV5-1
abundance: few
len: 16
j_gene: TRBJ2-2
d_gene: TRBD2
CDR3aa: CASSGTGLLNTGELFF
CDR3nt: TGCGCCAGCAGCGGAACGGGACTACTCAACACCGGGGAGCTGTTTTTT

v_gene: TRBV11-3
abundance: -
len: 17
j_gene: TRBJ2-7
d_gene: TRBD1
CDR3aa: CASSPGTGGYSTYEQYF
CDR3nt: TGTGCCAGCAGCCCCGGGACAGGGGGATATAGTACCTACGAGCAGTACTTC

v_gene: TRBV25-1
abundance: many
len: 18
j_gene: TRBJ2-7
d_gene: TRBD2
CDR3aa: CASSQTPGTSGGAYEQYF
CDR3nt: TGTGCCAGCAGTCAGACTCCCGGGACTAGCGGAGGGGCCTACGAGCAGTACTTC

v_gene: TRBV7-2
abundance: many
len: 12
j_gene: TRBJ2-1
d_gene: -
CDR3aa: CASSLWRNEQFF
CDR3nt: TGTGCCAGCAGCTTATGGAGGAATGAGCAGTTCTTC

v_gene: TRBV20-1
abundance: many
len: 12
j_gene: TRBJ1-2
d_gene: -
CDR3aa: CSAYRRNYGYTF
CDR3nt: TGCAGTGCTTACAGGAGGAACTATGGCTACACCTTC

v_gene: TRBV7-9
abundance: -
len: 14
j_gene: TRBJ2-7
d_gene: -
CDR3aa: CASSTSRDVEWQYF
CDR3nt: TGTGCCAGCAGCACGTCCCGGGACGTCGAATGGCAGTACTTC

v_gene: TRBV12-3/TRBV12-4
abundance: many
len: 15
j_gene: TRBJ1-1
d_gene: -
CDR3aa: CASMGQGLLNTEAFF
CDR3nt: TGTGCCTCCATGGGGCAGGGCCTTTTGAACACTGAAGCTTTCTTT

v_gene: TRBV6-5
abundance: many
len: 15
j_gene: TRBJ1-1
d_gene: -
CDR3aa: CASSYSAGFYTEAFF
CDR3nt: TGTGCCAGCAGTTACTCGGCAGGGTTCTACACTGAAGCTTTCTTT

v_gene: TRBV10-1
abundance: many
len: 13
j_gene: TRBJ2-5
d_gene: -
CDR3aa: CASSSQRQETQYF
CDR3nt: TGCGCCAGCAGTAGTCAGCGGCAAGAGACCCAGTACTTC

v_gene: TRBV28
abundance: few
len: 15
j_gene: TRBJ2-1
d_gene: -
CDR3aa: CASSFSGSSVSEQFF
CDR3nt: TGTGCCAGCAGTTTCTCCGGTTCCAGTGTTAGTGAGCAGTTCTTC

v_gene: TRBV30
abundance: many
len: 15
j_gene: TRBJ1-2
d_gene: -
CDR3aa: CAWSVRAAEFHGYTF
CDR3nt: TGTGCCTGGAGTGTAAGGGCAGCGGAGTTCCATGGCTACACCTTC

v_gene: TRBV27
abundance: -
len: 15
j_gene: TRBJ1-2
d_gene: -
CDR3aa: CASSFSGWGGDGYTF
CDR3nt: TGTGCCAGCAGTTTTTCAGGGTGGGGAGGGGACGGCTACACCTTC

v_gene: TRBV20-1
abundance: many
len: 14
j_gene: TRBJ2-2
d_gene: TRBD2
CDR3aa: CSAAGRTYTGELFF
CDR3nt: TGCAGTGCAGCGGGGCGGACGTACACCGGGGAGCTGTTTTTT

v_gene: TRBV6-8
abundance: many
len: 17
j_gene: TRBJ2-2
d_gene: -
CDR3aa: CASSLRGDSHQPGELFF
CDR3nt: TGTGCCAGCAGTTTAAGGGGGGACAGCCATCAACCCGGGGAGCTGTTTTTT

v_gene: TRBV20-1
abundance: many
len: 11
j_gene: TRBJ2-1
d_gene: -
CDR3aa: CSAFQRIEQFF
CDR3nt: TGCAGTGCTTTTCAGCGGATAGAGCAGTTCTTC

v_gene: TRBV3-1
abundance: many
len: 14
j_gene: TRBJ2-2
d_gene: -
CDR3aa: CASSQDGGTGELFF
CDR3nt: TGTGCCAGCAGCCAAGACGGCGGCACCGGGGAGCTGTTTTTT